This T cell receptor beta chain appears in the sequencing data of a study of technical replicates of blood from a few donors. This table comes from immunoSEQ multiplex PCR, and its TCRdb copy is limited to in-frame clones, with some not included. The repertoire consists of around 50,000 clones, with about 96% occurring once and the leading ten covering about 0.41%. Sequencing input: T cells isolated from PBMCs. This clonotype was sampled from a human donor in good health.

The CDR3 protein is CASSLTAGVTEQYF. CDR3 in DNA: TGCGCCAGCAGCTTGACCGCGGGAGTAACCGAGCAGTACTTC. The chain joins TRBV5-1 to TRBJ2-7, with 7 bases fitting TRBD2. Germline V lookup: CDR1 SGHRS, CDR2 YFSETQ. V gave up 1 base and J gave up 6 bases; unmatched junction bases: 7. The CDR3 spans 14 residues.